Each of the 22 T cell receptor beta chains below was sequenced from the same sample in a study of cytomegalovirus exposure and HLA in healthy donors. Only in-frame clones appear in the TCRdb table, and some are missing; sequencing was by immunoSEQ multiplex PCR. The sample contains approximately 270,000 clones, less than 90% of which appear only once. Sequencing was done on a sample of PBMCs. Receptor source: a man aged 18 to 35 in good health and CMV-seropositive.

The V gene is TRBV30, the J gene TRBJ2-1; TRBD1 might be the D (5 bases). The length of the CDR3 is 12 residues. Germline V gene sequence: CDR1 GTSNPN, CDR2 SVGIG (reference sequence). V shed 5 bases and J shed 10 bases, with 15 bases lying between them. The CDR3 region is CAWASFKGEQFF. CDR3 nucleotides: TGTGCCTGGGCATCTTTCAAGGGGGAGCAGTTCTTC.

The chain carries TRBV7-6 and TRBJ2-1; TRBD2 aligns across 13 bases. Germline CDR1 and CDR2: SGHVS and FNYEAQ. The CDR3 has 15 residues. V shed 4 bases and J 3 bases; nucleotides not matched to a gene: 0. This CDR3 is CASSWTSGSYNEQFF. In DNA, the CDR3 is TGTGCCAGCAGCTGGACTAGCGGGAGCTACAATGAGCAGTTCTTC.

This clone was recorded once. This chain uses TRBV4-2 with TRBJ2-2, with TRBD2 matching over 7 bases. This CDR3 contains 18 residues. Trimming took 2 bases from V and 1 from J; bases not matched to a gene: 10. Germline V lookup: CDR1 LGHNA, CDR2 YNFKEQ. The DNA of the CDR3 is TGTGCCAGCAGCCAACCGGGGGGAGAGGGAAAGAACACCGGGGAGCTGTTTTTT. This gives the protein CASSQPGGEGKNTGELFF.

This clone was observed once. V and J are TRBV5-1 and TRBJ2-5, with D possibly TRBD1 on 6 matching bases. V was shortened by 2 bases and J by 3 bases, with 11 bases between the two germline ends. Per the germline V gene, CDR1 is SGHRS and CDR2 is YFSETQ. The CDR3 is 14 amino acids. The CDR3 DNA sequence: TGCGCCAGCAGCTTTTTCGCAGGGGAAGAGACCCAGTACTTC. The encoded protein is CASSFFAGEETQYF.

The rearrangement links TRBV29-1 to TRBJ2-1, with unresolved D. V was clipped by 4 bases and J by 8 bases, with 15 bases between them. The germline CDR1 and CDR2 sequences are SQVTM and ANQGSEA. CDR3 length equals 13 residues. Here the CDR3 reads CSVAAHLRDEQFF. The CDR3 DNA reads as TGCAGCGTTGCCGCACATTTACGCGATGAGCAGTTCTTC.

The chain recombines TRBV18 with TRBJ2-7; a possible D gene is TRBD1 (5 bases). Per germline, CDR1 KGHSH and CDR2 LQKENI. V lost 4 bases, J lost 1 base, and 14 bases lay in between. This CDR3 comprises 15 residues. In DNA, the CDR3 is TGTGCCAGCTCACAAGGGGCAGCTAAATCCTACGAGCAGTACTTC. Residues: CASSQGAAKSYEQYF.

This chain connects TRBV29-1 to TRBJ2-7; D is perhaps TRBD1 (6 bases). Germline CDR1 reads SQVTM; CDR2 reads ANQGSEA. The V gene lost 6 bases and the J gene lost 4 bases, with 13 bases spanning the gap. This CDR3 contains 12 residues. The CDR3 region has the DNA TGCAGCGTCGAGGGGGACACTTACGAGCAGTACTTC. It translates to CSVEGDTYEQYF.

This chain joins TRBV7-9 and TRBJ2-5; tentative D call: TRBD2 (5 bases). Germline CDR1 reads SEHNR; CDR2 reads FQNEAQ (reference sequence). Trimming left V 5 bases short and J 5 bases short, with 15 bases between. There are 14 residues in the CDR3. The CDR3 is CASSRGGLGETQYF. CDR3 nucleotides: TGTGCCAGCAGCCGTGGCGGGCTAGGGGAGACCCAGTACTTC.

V usage is TRBV4-2 and J usage is TRBJ2-1, with a weak D call TRBD2 (5 bases). Trimming pared 3 bases from V and 10 bases from J, leaving 10 bases between. There are 12 residues in the CDR3. Germline V gene data show CDR1 as LGHNA and CDR2 as YNFKEQ. CDR3 residues: CASSHQTGEQFF. Written as DNA, the CDR3 is TGTGCCAGCAGCCACCAGACGGGGGAGCAGTTCTTC.

The genes are TRBV29-1 and TRBJ1-1, with no clear D. The CDR3 extends over 11 amino acids. Germline values: CDR1 SQVTM, CDR2 ANQGSEA. Between the trimmed V and J ends, which lost 4 bases and 1 base, there was a span of 4 bases. CDR3 protein: CSVVWNTEAFF. CDR3 DNA: TGCAGCGTTGTGTGGAACACTGAAGCTTTCTTT.

This clone was seen a single time. The genes are TRBV14 and TRBJ2-5; D is uncertain. Germline V gives CDR1 SGHDN, CDR2 FVKESK. V was clipped by 5 bases and J by 5 bases, with 12 bases between them. CDR3 size: 13 residues. CDR3 in DNA: TGTGCCAGCAGCGGGCTCATGGGGGAGACCCAGTACTTC. This encodes CASSGLMGETQYF.

This clone was seen just once. This chain connects TRBV5-6 to TRBJ2-1, with unresolved D. Germline assignment: CDR1 SGHDT and CDR2 YYEEEE. V dropped 1 base and J dropped 4 bases, with 3 bases sitting between them. The CDR3 has 12 residues. The CDR3 protein is CASSLLYNEQFF. CDR3 DNA: TGTGCCAGCAGCTTGTTGTACAATGAGCAGTTCTTC.

The rearrangement joins TRBV7-8 to TRBJ1-2; perhaps TRBD1 as D (5 bases). Germline V gene lookup returns CDR1 SGHVS and CDR2 FQNEAQ. CDR3 length: 15 amino acids. Trimming left V 3 bases short and J 2 bases short, with 13 bases between. The CDR3 sequence: CASSFGKGANYGYTF. The CDR3 DNA follows: TGTGCCAGCAGCTTTGGGAAAGGGGCGAACTATGGCTACACCTTC.

The chain has TRBV18 and TRBJ2-7; tentatively, D is TRBD2 (6 bases). V dropped 4 bases and J dropped 7 bases, with 14 bases sitting between them. Germline CDR1 KGHSH, CDR2 LQKENI. CDR3 length equals 13 residues. The CDR3 DNA sequence: TGTGCCAGCTCACAGGGAGGATCTGGGGAGCAGTACTTC. It is translated as CASSQGGSGEQYF.

The chain has TRBV4-3 and TRBJ2-7; D is possibly TRBD1 (5 bases). Trimming pared 0 bases from V and 4 bases from J, leaving 13 bases between. Per the germline V gene, CDR1 is LGHNA and CDR2 is YSLEER. The CDR3 runs 15 residues. The CDR3 bases are TGCGCCAGCAGCCAAGATTTCCTAGGGGAATACGAGCAGTACTTC. This gives the protein CASSQDFLGEYEQYF.

V and J are TRBV9 and TRBJ2-5, with 8 bases fitting TRBD1. The germline V gene encodes CDR1 SGDLS and CDR2 YYNGEE. V lost 3 bases and J lost 2; bases outside the gene matches: 6. This CDR3 contains 15 residues. CDR3 in DNA: TGTGCCAGCAGCGCCGGACAGGGTAGACAAGAGACCCAGTACTTC. Translated: CASSAGQGRQETQYF. Based on the CDR3 plus reference TRBV9 and TRBJ2-5, the full variable domain is DSGVTQTPKHLITATGQRVTLRCSPRSGDLSVYWYQQSLDQGLQFLIQYYNGEERAKGNILERFSAQQFPDLHSELNLSSLELGDSALYFCASSAGQGRQETQYFGPGTRLLVL.

CDR3 sequence (DNA): TGTGCCAGCAGCCCAAGGGCGTTCAGCTCAACCTATGGCTACACCTTC. Protein sequence: CASSPRAFSSTYGYTF. The V call is TRBV7-6, the J call TRBJ1-2; D call uncertain. The V end was cut by 5 bases, the J end by 4 bases, with 20 bases between. Germline lookup yields CDR1 SGHVS and CDR2 FNYEAQ. This CDR3 contains 16 residues.

This chain joins TRBV6-1 and TRBJ2-3; D is ambiguous. V lost 8 bases and J lost 1, with 16 bases in between. There are 15 residues in the CDR3. Per germline, CDR1 MNHNS and CDR2 SASEGT. CDR3 nucleotides: TGTGCCAGCGTAAGAGTGGGCGGAGGCACAGATACGCAGTATTTT. Its protein is CASVRVGGGTDTQYF.

The chain carries TRBV2 and TRBJ2-7, with a weak D call TRBD1 (5 bases). Trimming pared 5 bases from V and 6 bases from J, leaving 14 bases between. Germline-derived CDR1 and CDR2 are SNHLY and FYNNEI. The CDR3 has 13 residues. CDR3 nucleotides: TGTGCCAGCAGTAGTATAGGGGAAGGCGAGCAGTACTTC. Translation gives CASSSIGEGEQYF.

This chain joins TRBV6-6 and TRBJ1-1, with 9 bases identical to TRBD1. V dropped 5 bases and J dropped 5; count of bases not matched to a gene: 9. The CDR3 is made up of 15 amino acids. From germline, CDR1 is MNHNY and CDR2 SVGAGI (reference sequence). The CDR3 protein is CASSTPGTGQTEAFF. The CDR3 region has the DNA TGTGCCAGCAGTACCCCCGGGACAGGGCAAACTGAAGCTTTCTTT.

The rearrangement links TRBV5-1 to TRBJ1-3, with D hard to call. The CDR3 runs to 14 residues. V shed 2 bases and J shed 0 bases, with 6 bases lying between them. Germline CDR1 reads SGHRS; CDR2 reads YFSETQ. The CDR3 region is CASSFEGSGNTIYF. For the CDR3, the DNA is TGCGCCAGCAGCTTCGAGGGCTCTGGAAACACCATATATTTT.

The rearrangement uses TRBV4-1 and TRBJ2-1; perhaps TRBD2 as D (6 bases). The CDR3 covers 16 residues. V was pared by 1 base and J by 6 bases, with 16 bases between. Germline-derived CDR1 and CDR2 are MGHRA and YSYEKL. CDR3 DNA sequence: TGCGCCAGCAGCCAAGTATATGCGGGATTGGGCAATGAGCAGTTCTTC. It encodes CASSQVYAGLGNEQFF.